The rows below give T cell receptor beta chains drawn from one sample of a study of cytomegalovirus exposure and HLA in healthy donors. Assay used: immunoSEQ multiplex PCR; TCRdb lists only in-frame clones, some missing. This sample has under 200,000 clones, with approximately 80% found just once. The sample was PBMCs. Every receptor here comes from a man over 45 in good health and CMV-seropositive. Both conserved end residues are part of each CDR3. The D gene is left open where the match is weak. A row's size may be missing; if present it is once, few, many or a size class.

CDR3nt: TGTGCCAGCAGCGGACAGGGGGCGCTTGGCTACACCTTC
CDR3aa: CASSGQGALGYTF
d_gene: TRBD1
abundance: NA
v_gene: TRBV9
j_gene: TRBJ1-2

CDR3nt: TGTGCCAGCAGTTTAGCGGGGGCCGCCTTACATTCACCCCTCCACTTT
CDR3aa: CASSLAGAALHSPLHF
d_gene: NA
abundance: NA
v_gene: TRBV27
j_gene: TRBJ1-6

CDR3nt: TGTGCTAGTGGCCCTGCGGGACCAGGTACGCAGTATTTT
CDR3aa: CASGPAGPGTQYF
d_gene: NA
abundance: NA
v_gene: TRBV12-5
j_gene: TRBJ2-3

CDR3nt: TGCGCCAGCAGTGAGGTCGAGCTAGCGGGGCACAATGAGCAGTTCTTC
CDR3aa: CASSEVELAGHNEQFF
d_gene: TRBD2
abundance: NA
v_gene: TRBV10-2
j_gene: TRBJ2-1

CDR3nt: TGTGCCAGCAGCTTTAGCGGGGGGGCGTTCAATGAGCAGTTCTTC
CDR3aa: CASSFSGGAFNEQFF
d_gene: TRBD2
abundance: NA
v_gene: TRBV9
j_gene: TRBJ2-1

CDR3nt: TGTGCCAGCAGTTCCTTGGGACAGGGGATTGAAAAACTGTTTTTT
CDR3aa: CASSSLGQGIEKLFF
d_gene: TRBD1
abundance: few
v_gene: TRBV28
j_gene: TRBJ1-4

CDR3nt: TGTGCCAGCAGTGATGAGGCGCGGCAGCCCCAGCATTTT
CDR3aa: CASSDEARQPQHF
d_gene: NA
abundance: NA
v_gene: TRBV2
j_gene: TRBJ1-5

CDR3nt: TGTGCCAGCAGCTTGGAAAGAGGGACAGAACCCGGGGAGCAGTTCTTC
CDR3aa: CASSLERGTEPGEQFF
d_gene: TRBD1
abundance: few
v_gene: TRBV11-3
j_gene: TRBJ2-1

CDR3nt: TGTGCCAGCAGAGGACAGGACTATGGCTACACCTTC
CDR3aa: CASRGQDYGYTF
d_gene: TRBD1
abundance: NA
v_gene: TRBV6-1
j_gene: TRBJ1-2

CDR3nt: TGTGCCAGCAGCTTAGAAAGGACTGGGAGGGAGACCCAGTACTTC
CDR3aa: CASSLERTGRETQYF
d_gene: NA
abundance: NA
v_gene: TRBV11-2
j_gene: TRBJ2-5

CDR3nt: TGTGCCAGCAGCGTAGACCCAATCGGGGTAATAGACTATGGCTACACCTTC
CDR3aa: CASSVDPIGVIDYGYTF
d_gene: NA
abundance: NA
v_gene: TRBV9
j_gene: TRBJ1-2

CDR3nt: TGTGCCAGCAGCCTTTGGGGACAGGGCTACGAGCAGTACTTC
CDR3aa: CASSLWGQGYEQYF
d_gene: TRBD1
abundance: once
v_gene: TRBV6-1
j_gene: TRBJ2-7

CDR3nt: TGTGCCAGTAGTAACCAGGTATTCACAGATACGCAGTATTTT
CDR3aa: CASSNQVFTDTQYF
d_gene: NA
abundance: NA
v_gene: TRBV19
j_gene: TRBJ2-3

CDR3nt: TGTGCCAGCAGCGTAGGGGGAGTTAATGAAAAACTGTTTTTT
CDR3aa: CASSVGGVNEKLFF
d_gene: NA
abundance: NA
v_gene: TRBV9
j_gene: TRBJ1-4

CDR3nt: TGTGCCAGCAGCTTTCCCACCACTTCTACGGGAGCTTTCTTT
CDR3aa: CASSFPTTSTGAFF
d_gene: NA
abundance: NA
v_gene: TRBV7-8
j_gene: TRBJ1-1

CDR3nt: TGTGCCAGCAGCTTGGACAGGCTTCGTGGGGAGACCCAGTACTTC
CDR3aa: CASSLDRLRGETQYF
d_gene: NA
abundance: once
v_gene: TRBV5-6
j_gene: TRBJ2-5

CDR3nt: TGCGCCAGCAGCCTTCGCCGGGGGGGCAATCAGCCCCAGCATTTT
CDR3aa: CASSLRRGGNQPQHF
d_gene: NA
abundance: NA
v_gene: TRBV4-3
j_gene: TRBJ1-5

CDR3nt: TGTGCCAGCAGTCTTTTCCTATACTCCTACGAGCAGTACTTC
CDR3aa: CASSLFLYSYEQYF
d_gene: NA
abundance: NA
v_gene: TRBV6-6
j_gene: TRBJ2-7

CDR3nt: TGCGCCAGCAGCCAGCGACTAGCGGACGAGCAGTACTTC
CDR3aa: CASSQRLADEQYF
d_gene: TRBD2
abundance: few
v_gene: TRBV4-1
j_gene: TRBJ2-7

CDR3nt: TGCGCCAGCAGCTTCGGGGGTGCTGGCAATCAGCCCCAGCATTTT
CDR3aa: CASSFGGAGNQPQHF
d_gene: NA
abundance: few
v_gene: TRBV5-1
j_gene: TRBJ1-5

CDR3nt: TGTGCCAGCGGTCCAAGGACTAGCGGGTACAATGAGCAGTTCTTC
CDR3aa: CASGPRTSGYNEQFF
d_gene: TRBD2
abundance: NA
v_gene: TRBV6-5
j_gene: TRBJ2-1

CDR3nt: TGTGCCAGCAGTCCGGGACAACTCTACGAGCAGTACTTC
CDR3aa: CASSPGQLYEQYF
d_gene: NA
abundance: NA
v_gene: TRBV2
j_gene: TRBJ2-7

CDR3nt: TGTGCCGGCAGCGAACTAGCGGGGCTAGGGGATACGCAGTATTTT
CDR3aa: CAGSELAGLGDTQYF
d_gene: TRBD2
abundance: NA
v_gene: TRBV7-9
j_gene: TRBJ2-3

CDR3nt: TGTGCCAGCAGTTCTGAGCGAATCGGAGCTGATTATGGCTACACCTTC
CDR3aa: CASSSERIGADYGYTF
d_gene: NA
abundance: NA
v_gene: TRBV27
j_gene: TRBJ1-2

CDR3nt: TGTGCCAGCACCCAGACAGGAAACTATGGCTACACCTTC
CDR3aa: CASTQTGNYGYTF
d_gene: NA
abundance: NA
v_gene: TRBV11-2
j_gene: TRBJ1-2

CDR3nt: TGTGCCAGTAGTATAGCAGGACTAGCGGCCCCCGCAGATACGCAGTATTTT
CDR3aa: CASSIAGLAAPADTQYF
d_gene: TRBD2
abundance: NA
v_gene: TRBV19
j_gene: TRBJ2-3

CDR3nt: TGTGCCAGCAGCGTCGGTGGAGGGACTCATGGCTACACCTTC
CDR3aa: CASSVGGGTHGYTF
d_gene: NA
abundance: NA
v_gene: TRBV7-6
j_gene: TRBJ1-2

CDR3nt: TGTGCCAGCAGCAGGCACCCCGGACTAATTACCGACGAGCAGTACTTC
CDR3aa: CASSRHPGLITDEQYF
d_gene: NA
abundance: NA
v_gene: TRBV7-2
j_gene: TRBJ2-7

CDR3nt: TGTGCCAGCAGCGCCCGGGACAGAGGTCGGTATGGCTACACCTTC
CDR3aa: CASSARDRGRYGYTF
d_gene: TRBD1
abundance: NA
v_gene: TRBV9
j_gene: TRBJ1-2

CDR3nt: TGTGCCAGCAGCTTGGTACGGATCGGAGCCCGGTGGGAAAAACTGTTTTTT
CDR3aa: CASSLVRIGARWEKLFF
d_gene: NA
abundance: few
v_gene: TRBV5-6
j_gene: TRBJ1-4

CDR3nt: TGTGCCAGCAGTCGCTGGGACAGTAGTTTCGAAAAACTGTTTTTT
CDR3aa: CASSRWDSSFEKLFF
d_gene: TRBD1
abundance: NA
v_gene: TRBV6-5
j_gene: TRBJ1-4

CDR3nt: TGTGCCAGCAGCGTAGGGGGAGGGGAGCGAGGGCAGTTCTTC
CDR3aa: CASSVGGGERGQFF
d_gene: TRBD2
abundance: few
v_gene: TRBV9
j_gene: TRBJ2-1

CDR3nt: TGCGCCAGCAGCCAGATGGGACAGGGGGCCGGGGAGCTGTTTTTT
CDR3aa: CASSQMGQGAGELFF
d_gene: TRBD1
abundance: NA
v_gene: TRBV4-1
j_gene: TRBJ2-2

CDR3nt: TGTGCTAGTGGTTTGGTACTAGCGGGGGGCTCCGGGAACGAGCAGTACTTC
CDR3aa: CASGLVLAGGSGNEQYF
d_gene: TRBD2
abundance: NA
v_gene: TRBV12-5
j_gene: TRBJ2-7

CDR3nt: TGCGCCAGCAGCCAAGTCCTACAGGGAGACACTGAAGCTTTCTTT
CDR3aa: CASSQVLQGDTEAFF
d_gene: NA
abundance: NA
v_gene: TRBV4-3
j_gene: TRBJ1-1

CDR3nt: TGTGCCAGCAGCACCGGGTCCACCTACGAGCAGTACTTC
CDR3aa: CASSTGSTYEQYF
d_gene: NA
abundance: NA
v_gene: TRBV5-4
j_gene: TRBJ2-7

CDR3nt: TGTGCCAGCAGCTTACCTAGCACAGATACGCAGTATTTT
CDR3aa: CASSLPSTDTQYF
d_gene: NA
abundance: NA
v_gene: TRBV7-6
j_gene: TRBJ2-3

CDR3nt: TGCGCCAGCAGCTTGGAGGGGGCCGGATCTGGAAACACCATATATTTT
CDR3aa: CASSLEGAGSGNTIYF
d_gene: TRBD1
abundance: NA
v_gene: TRBV5-1
j_gene: TRBJ1-3

CDR3nt: TGTGCCAGCAGCGCGATCGGAGGGTTGGGAAACACCATATATTTT
CDR3aa: CASSAIGGLGNTIYF
d_gene: NA
abundance: NA
v_gene: TRBV9
j_gene: TRBJ1-3

CDR3nt: TGTGCCAGCAGCTCAGGTGGGGCAAAAGATACGCAGTATTTT
CDR3aa: CASSSGGAKDTQYF
d_gene: NA
abundance: NA
v_gene: TRBV7-3
j_gene: TRBJ2-3

CDR3nt: TGCGCCAGCAGCCAAGAGCAAGGGACTACTAGCACAGATACGCAGTATTTT
CDR3aa: CASSQEQGTTSTDTQYF
d_gene: TRBD2
abundance: NA
v_gene: TRBV4-3
j_gene: TRBJ2-3

CDR3nt: TGTGCCAGCATTATACACACTAGCTCCTACGAGCAGTACTTC
CDR3aa: CASIIHTSSYEQYF
d_gene: NA
abundance: NA
v_gene: TRBV6-1
j_gene: TRBJ2-7

CDR3nt: TGCGCCAGCAGCACGGGACAGGGAACCAATGAGCAGTTCTTC
CDR3aa: CASSTGQGTNEQFF
d_gene: TRBD1
abundance: few
v_gene: TRBV5-1
j_gene: TRBJ2-1

CDR3nt: TGTGCCAGCAGCCCCACAGGGCTTAGCTCCTACGAGCAGTACTTC
CDR3aa: CASSPTGLSSYEQYF
d_gene: NA
abundance: NA
v_gene: TRBV6-6
j_gene: TRBJ2-7

CDR3nt: TGTGCCAGCAGCGTAGATCCTGGCCGCACAGATACGCAGTATTTT
CDR3aa: CASSVDPGRTDTQYF
d_gene: NA
abundance: NA
v_gene: TRBV9
j_gene: TRBJ2-3

CDR3nt: TGCAGCGTTGGTAAACTAGCGGCCACAGATACGCAGTATTTT
CDR3aa: CSVGKLAATDTQYF
d_gene: TRBD2
abundance: NA
v_gene: TRBV29-1
j_gene: TRBJ2-3

CDR3nt: TGTGCCAGCAGCGTAGGGGCTAGCGGGGGGAGGGAGCAGTTCTTC
CDR3aa: CASSVGASGGREQFF
d_gene: TRBD2
abundance: NA
v_gene: TRBV9
j_gene: TRBJ2-1

CDR3nt: TGCGCCAGCAGCTTGGGGACAGGACCTTATAATTCACCCCTCCACTTT
CDR3aa: CASSLGTGPYNSPLHF
d_gene: TRBD1
abundance: NA
v_gene: TRBV5-1
j_gene: TRBJ1-6

CDR3nt: TGTGCCAGTAGTCCCTGGACAGCCAGCTCTGGAAACACCATATATTTT
CDR3aa: CASSPWTASSGNTIYF
d_gene: NA
abundance: NA
v_gene: TRBV19
j_gene: TRBJ1-3

CDR3nt: TGCGCCAGCAGCTTGGTTAGCCGGGATGGCTACACCTTC
CDR3aa: CASSLVSRDGYTF
d_gene: NA
abundance: NA
v_gene: TRBV5-1
j_gene: TRBJ1-2

CDR3nt: TGCAGCGTTGGACAGAGCAATAATTCACCCCTCCACTTT
CDR3aa: CSVGQSNNSPLHF
d_gene: NA
abundance: once
v_gene: TRBV29-1
j_gene: TRBJ1-6

CDR3nt: TGTGCCACCAGTAGAGGTGTTGGGACAGGCTATTACGAGCAGTACTTC
CDR3aa: CATSRGVGTGYYEQYF
d_gene: TRBD1
abundance: once
v_gene: TRBV15
j_gene: TRBJ2-7

CDR3nt: TGTGCCAGCAGCGTAGTGCCGGGACTAAGCACAGATACGCAGTATTTT
CDR3aa: CASSVVPGLSTDTQYF
d_gene: TRBD2
abundance: once
v_gene: TRBV9
j_gene: TRBJ2-3

CDR3nt: TGTGCCAGTAGCCAGCGGAGGCGGACTAGCACAGATACGCAGTATTTT
CDR3aa: CASSQRRRTSTDTQYF
d_gene: NA
abundance: NA
v_gene: TRBV19
j_gene: TRBJ2-3

CDR3nt: TGTGCCAGTAGTAACGACAGGGTGCATGCTTTCTTT
CDR3aa: CASSNDRVHAFF
d_gene: TRBD1
abundance: NA
v_gene: TRBV19
j_gene: TRBJ1-1